The present TCR beta chain was sequenced within a study of technical replicates of blood from a handful of donors. TCRdb's table, derived via immunoSEQ multiplex PCR, lists solely in-frame clones and lacks some. The table has around 68,000 clones, around 92% seen once. CDR3 length: 13 residues. Germline V gene lookup returns CDR1 SNHLY and CDR2 FYNNEI. V shed 4 bases and J shed 8 bases, with 14 bases lying between them. This receptor was taken from a human donor in good health. Some clones in this sample may be carry-over from other donors' samples. The J gene is TRBJ1-2, the V gene TRBV2; maybe TRBD1 (5 bases). Sequenced sample: T cells isolated from PBMCs. CDR3 sequence reads: CASSVGRESGYTF. CDR3 nucleotides: TGTGCCAGCAGTGTAGGCAGGGAATCCGGCTACACCTTC.